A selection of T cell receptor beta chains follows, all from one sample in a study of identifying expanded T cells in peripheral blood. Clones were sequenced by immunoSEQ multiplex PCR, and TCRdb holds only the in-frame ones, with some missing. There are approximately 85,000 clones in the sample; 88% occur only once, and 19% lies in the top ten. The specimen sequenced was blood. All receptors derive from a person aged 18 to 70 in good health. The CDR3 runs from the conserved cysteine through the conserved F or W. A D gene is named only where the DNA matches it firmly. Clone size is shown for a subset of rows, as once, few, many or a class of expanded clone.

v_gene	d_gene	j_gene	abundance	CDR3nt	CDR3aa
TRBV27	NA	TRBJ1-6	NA	TGTGCCAGCAGGAATACAAACAATTCACCCCTCCACTTT	CASRNTNNSPLHF
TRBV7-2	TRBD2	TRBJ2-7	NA	TGTGCCAGCAGCCAATGGGAGGGGTTCTACGAGCAGTACTTC	CASSQWEGFYEQYF
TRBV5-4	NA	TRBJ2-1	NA	TGTGCCAGCAGCCCCAAAACCTCCTACAATGAGCAGTTCTTC	CASSPKTSYNEQFF
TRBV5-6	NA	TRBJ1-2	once	TGTGCCAGCAGCTTGGTTGCGGGGGCCGCCTATGGCTACACCTTC	CASSLVAGAAYGYTF
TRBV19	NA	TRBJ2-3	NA	TGTGCCAGTAGTACCCACTTGGGAGATACGCAGTATTTT	CASSTHLGDTQYF
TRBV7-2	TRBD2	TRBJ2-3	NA	TGTGCCAGCAGCTTAGCGCGTCCCGGGACTAGCGGGGGGGGAGATACGCAGTATTTT	CASSLARPGTSGGGDTQYF
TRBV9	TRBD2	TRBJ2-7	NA	TGTGCCAGCAGCGTAGCCCCGATCGGGCGGGGGTCCTACGAGCAGTACTTC	CASSVAPIGRGSYEQYF
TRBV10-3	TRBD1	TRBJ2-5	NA	TGTGCCATCAGTGTCCAGGGGGCGGAGGAGACCCAGTACTTC	CAISVQGAEETQYF
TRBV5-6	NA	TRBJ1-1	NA	TGTGCCAGCAGCTTCTCCGCGAACACTGAAGCTTTCTTT	CASSFSANTEAFF
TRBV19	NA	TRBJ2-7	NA	TGTGCCAGTAGTCCGACGGGGAGGGAGCAGTACTTC	CASSPTGREQYF
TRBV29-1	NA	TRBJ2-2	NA	TGCAGCGTGGGAGCCTACCGGGACTCCCGGGGCGCCGGGGAGCTGTTTTTT	CSVGAYRDSRGAGELFF
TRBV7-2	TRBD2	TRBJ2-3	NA	TGTGCCAGCAGCTTAGCGTCGCTAGCGGGGGTGGATACGCAGTATTTT	CASSLASLAGVDTQYF
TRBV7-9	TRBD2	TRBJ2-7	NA	TGTGCCAGCAGCTTTGGGACTAGCGGGGAAAACGAGCAGTACTTC	CASSFGTSGENEQYF
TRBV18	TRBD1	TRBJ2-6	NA	TGTGCCAGCTCACCATCGATGGGACAGGGCTTATCTGGGGCCAACGTCCTGACTTTC	CASSPSMGQGLSGANVLTF
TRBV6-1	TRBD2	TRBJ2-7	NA	TGTGCCAGCAGTGCCCGACCGGGACTAGCGGGTGCCTACGAGCAGTACTTC	CASSARPGLAGAYEQYF
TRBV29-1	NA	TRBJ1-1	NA	TGCAGCGTTGTTAACACTGAAGCTTTCTTT	CSVVNTEAFF
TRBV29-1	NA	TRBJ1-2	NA	TGCAGCGTTGAAGGTGGAGGTGGCTACACCTTC	CSVEGGGGYTF
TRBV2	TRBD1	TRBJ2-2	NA	TGTGCCAGCAGTTCGGACAGGTCCTCCGGGGAGCTGTTTTTT	CASSSDRSSGELFF
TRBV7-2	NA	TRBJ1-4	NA	TGTGCCAGCAGCCGCGCCGGGGTTACGACAACTAATGAAAAACTGTTTTTT	CASSRAGVTTTNEKLFF
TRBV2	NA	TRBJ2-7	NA	TGTGCCAGCAGCGCGGACCCGGAGGCGCTGAGCTCCTACGAGCAGTACTTC	CASSADPEALSSYEQYF
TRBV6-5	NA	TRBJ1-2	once	TGTGCCAGCAGTTGGGGTGATCGCTACACCTTC	CASSWGDRYTF
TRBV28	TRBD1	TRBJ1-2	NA	TGTGCCAGCAGTTTATACCCCGGCGTAGGGGGCGACTATGGCTACACCTTC	CASSLYPGVGGDYGYTF
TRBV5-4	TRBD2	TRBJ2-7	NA	TGTGCCAGCAGCAGGACTAGCGGGGGGCCGGGGGAGCAGTACTTC	CASSRTSGGPGEQYF
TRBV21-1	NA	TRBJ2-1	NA	TGTGCCAGCAGCAAAGTAAGGGGGGACAAGGAGGGTGAGCAGTTCTTC	CASSKVRGDKEGEQFF
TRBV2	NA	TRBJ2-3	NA	TGTGCCACCACGGAGGGGGCGGGAACAGATACGCAGTATTTT	CATTEGAGTDTQYF
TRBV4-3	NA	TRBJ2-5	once	TGCGCCAGCAGCCAAGGGGCTAGTCGTTGGGAGACCCAGTACTTC	CASSQGASRWETQYF
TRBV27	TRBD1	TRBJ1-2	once	TGTGCCAGCAGACGACAACAGGGGGCCGGTGGCTACACCTTC	CASRRQQGAGGYTF
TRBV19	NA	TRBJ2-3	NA	TGTGCCACCCGATCCGTCTTGGATTTGAGGACAGATACGCAGTATTTT	CATRSVLDLRTDTQYF
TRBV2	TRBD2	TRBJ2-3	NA	TGTGCCAGCATGGCTAGCGGGGGGGACAGGACAGATACGCAGTATTTT	CASMASGGDRTDTQYF
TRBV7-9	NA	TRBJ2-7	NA	TGTGCCAGCAGCTCTCCCTCCCGACAGACCTACGAGCAGTACTTC	CASSSPSRQTYEQYF
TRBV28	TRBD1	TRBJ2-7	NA	TGTGCCAGCAGACCCCTGGCAGGGGGCTACGAGCAGTACTTC	CASRPLAGGYEQYF
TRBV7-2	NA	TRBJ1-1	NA	TGTGCCAGCAGCGTACGCCAGGTGCCTGAAGCTTTCTTT	CASSVRQVPEAFF
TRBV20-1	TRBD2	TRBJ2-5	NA	TGCAGTGCTAGTATCCGGGGGGGGCAGTACTTC	CSASIRGGQYF
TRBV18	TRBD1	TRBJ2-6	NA	TGTGCCAGCTCACCTAAAGAACAGGGGCACTTATCTGGGGCCAACGTCCTGACTTTC	CASSPKEQGHLSGANVLTF
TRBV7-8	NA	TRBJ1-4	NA	TGTGCCAGCAGCTTAATCTCGGGCGGAAAACTGTTTTTT	CASSLISGGKLFF
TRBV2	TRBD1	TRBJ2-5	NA	TGTGCCAGCAGTGGGCGACAGGGGGAGACCCAGTACTTC	CASSGRQGETQYF
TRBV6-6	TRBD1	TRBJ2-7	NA	TGTGCCACTCACAGCACAGGGGCAAAGGAGCAGTACTTC	CATHSTGAKEQYF
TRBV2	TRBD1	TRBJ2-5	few	TGTGCCAGCAATCCGGGACAGGGGGCTTGGGAGACCCAGTACTTC	CASNPGQGAWETQYF
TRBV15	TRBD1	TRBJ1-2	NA	TGTGCCACCAGCAGAGAAATTTCCGGGACAGGGTATGGAGGCTACACCTTC	CATSREISGTGYGGYTF
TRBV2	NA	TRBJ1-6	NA	TGTGCCAGCAGCTCCGGGGCCTCCAATTCACCCCTCCACTTT	CASSSGASNSPLHF
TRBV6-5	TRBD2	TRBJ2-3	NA	TGTGCCAGCAGTTACGCGAGCGGGAGAACCAATACGCAGTATTTT	CASSYASGRTNTQYF
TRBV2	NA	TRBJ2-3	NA	TGTGCCAGCCCCCACCTGGCGAGTCCAGATACGCAGTATTTT	CASPHLASPDTQYF
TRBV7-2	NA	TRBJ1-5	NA	TGTGCCAGCGAGGCTGCGTATAGCAATCAGCCCCAGCATTTT	CASEAAYSNQPQHF